Each of the 31 T cell receptor beta chains below was sequenced from the same sample in a study of T cell repertoires in cytomegalovirus infection. TCRdb passed the reads through MiXCR, listing each CDR3 protein once. This sample has fewer than 250,000 distinct CDR3 sequences, with around an eighth found just once. Material for sequencing was PBMCs. These receptors all stem from a human donor in good health (CMV status not recorded). Some clones in this sample may be carry-over from other donors' samples.

This clonotype was seen ten or more times. J is TRBJ2-5 and V is TRBV7-2; TRBD2 aligns across 12 bases. The CDR3 totals 18 residues. Germline CDR1 and CDR2: SGHTA and FQGNSA. With V trimmed by 3 bases and J by 3 bases, 11 bases remained unmatched. For the CDR3, the DNA is TGTGCCAGCAGCTTCCTGGGACTAGCGGGCATTTTTAAAGAGACCCAGTACTTC. Its translation: CASSFLGLAGIFKETQYF.

This clonotype was detected many times. This chain joins TRBV6-2 or TRBV6-3 and TRBJ2-5; maybe TRBD2 (7 bases). The CDR3 totals 13 residues. Germline V CDR1 and CDR2: MNHEY, SVGEGT. V gave up 5 bases and J gave up 5 bases, with 12 bases separating them. The DNA of the CDR3 is TGTGCCAGCAGTCGGGGGGCCGAGGAGACCCAGTACTTC. Protein: CASSRGAEETQYF.

This clonotype was seen a handful of times. The rearrangement uses TRBV30 and TRBJ2-3, with D perhaps TRBD2 (5 bases). The CDR3 is made up of 13 amino acids. The germline V and J ends were trimmed by 0 bases and 6 bases, with 10 bases remaining between them. Looked up from germline, CDR1 is GTSNPN and CDR2 is SVGIG (reference sequence). The CDR3 DNA is TGTGCCTGGAGTGTAACCTGGAGGGATACGCAGTATTTT. It codes for CAWSVTWRDTQYF.

This clonotype has a count of ten or more. J is TRBJ1-4 and V is TRBV6-6; D is unclear. Germline CDR1 is MNHNY and CDR2 is SVGAGI (reference sequence). The CDR3 runs 14 residues. The V and J ends lost 0 bases and 8 bases respectively, with 10 bases between them. The CDR3 DNA follows: TGTGCCAGCAGTTACTCCCGGGTTGGGGAAAAACTGTTTTTT. This encodes CASSYSRVGEKLFF.

This clonotype was recorded many times. The V call is TRBV19, the J call TRBJ1-2, with TRBD1 identical over 8 bases. Germline-derived CDR1 and CDR2 are LNHDA and SQIVND (reference sequence). The V segment lost 4 bases and the J segment 1 base; nucleotides outside the gene matches: 11. The CDR3 is made up of 17 amino acids. In nucleotides, the CDR3 is TGTGCCAGTAGTACCAATCAGGGGGCTAGGATTAACTATGGCTACACCTTC. Protein: CASSTNQGARINYGYTF.

This clonotype was counted many times. The V call is TRBV5-4, the J call TRBJ2-1; 10 nucleotides align to TRBD2. J gave up 6 bases and V 4 bases, and 7 bases lay outside the gene matches. The CDR3 runs 15 residues. Germline CDR1 reads SGHNT; CDR2 reads YYREEE (reference sequence). CDR3 sequence reads: CASSPSGSASNEQFF. The CDR3 bases are TGTGCCAGCAGCCCTAGCGGGAGTGCCAGCAATGAGCAGTTCTTC.

This clonotype was picked up many times. The chain has TRBV7-2 and TRBJ1-2; a weak D match, TRBD1 (5 bases). The CDR3 has 16 amino acids. Trimming shortened V by 1 base and J by 0 bases, and 12 bases separated the two germline ends. Germline-derived CDR1 and CDR2 are SGHTA and FQGNSA. CDR3 nucleotide sequence: TGTGCCAGCAGCTTAGGGGGCGGACTTGCTAACTATGGCTACACCTTC. Residues: CASSLGGGLANYGYTF.

This clonotype has only a few counts. V gene TRBV11-1 combines with J gene TRBJ2-7, with D possibly matching TRBD2 (6 bases). Trimming cost V 8 bases and J 6 bases, with 20 bases left between them. Looked up from germline, CDR1 is SGHAT and CDR2 is FQDESV (reference sequence). This CDR3 is built from 14 residues. CDR3 protein: CASALLVLGGEQYF. For the CDR3, the DNA is TGTGCCAGCGCGTTGCTTGTGTTGGGGGGCGAGCAGTACTTC.

Ten or more counts support this clonotype. The chain has TRBV28 and TRBJ1-5, with a possible D match to TRBD1 (5 bases). Trimming shortened V by 4 bases and J by 5 bases, and 15 bases separated the two germline ends. Germline loops: CDR1 MDHEN, CDR2 SYDVKM. This CDR3 contains 15 residues. The CDR3 sequence: CASSSSRGGDQPQHF. The CDR3 DNA is TGTGCCAGCAGTTCCTCCCGCGGGGGAGATCAGCCCCAGCATTTT.

This clonotype was recorded at least ten times. The V and J genes are TRBV7-6 and TRBJ1-6, with unresolved D. The ends were cut back, 5 bases at V and 9 bases at J, with 17 bases in the middle. Germline CDR1 is SGHVS and CDR2 is FNYEAQ. The CDR3 spans 15 residues. The CDR3 here is CASSPGAGWGSPLHF. Here the CDR3 DNA reads TGTGCCAGCAGCCCCGGTGCAGGTTGGGGTTCACCCCTCCACTTT.

This clonotype was observed many times. This sequence joins TRBV15 and TRBJ1-1; possible D gene TRBD1, 6 bases. There are 15 residues in the CDR3. Germline V lookup: CDR1 LNHNV, CDR2 YYDKDF (reference sequence). The V end was cut by 1 base, the J end by 0 bases, with 9 bases between. In DNA form, the CDR3 reads TGTGCCACCAGCAGAGGGGACACACTGAACACTGAAGCTTTCTTT. This codes for CATSRGDTLNTEAFF.

This clonotype was seen ten or more times. The chain is built from TRBV6-1 and TRBJ2-7, with 11 positions matching TRBD2. The germline gives CDR1 MNHNS, CDR2 SASEGT. Trimming cost V 7 bases and J 0 bases; bases outside gene matches: 5. The CDR3 runs 15 residues. The CDR3 coding sequence is TGTGCCAGCAATTCCGGGACTAGCGGCTCCTACGAGCAGTACTTC. Translating gives CASNSGTSGSYEQYF.

This clonotype was detected many times. This chain uses TRBV7-2 with TRBJ1-1, with 7 positions matching TRBD1. Germline assignment: CDR1 SGHTA and CDR2 FQGNSA. The CDR3 consists of 16 residues. The V segment lost 5 bases and the J segment 10 bases; nucleotides outside the gene matches: 19. The CDR3 reads CASSTRDSLVMDGAFF. In DNA, the CDR3 is TGTGCCAGCAGCACCCGGGACAGCCTGGTAATGGATGGAGCTTTCTTT.

V gene TRBV7-2 combines with J gene TRBJ2-5; 10 positions match TRBD2. The CDR3 consists of 15 residues. J was trimmed by 5 bases and V by 3 bases; bases with no gene match: 6. The germline V gene encodes CDR1 SGHTA and CDR2 FQGNSA. Written as DNA, the CDR3 is TGTGCCAGCAGCTTTGGAAGCGGGGGGGGGGAGACCCAGTACTTC. Its protein product is CASSFGSGGGETQYF.

This clonotype was seen at least ten times. The rearrangement links TRBV7-2 to TRBJ2-7, with TRBD2 matching over 7 bases. The CDR3 spans 16 residues. The V segment lost 3 bases and the J segment 2 bases; nucleotides outside the gene matches: 10. Germline assignment: CDR1 SGHTA and CDR2 FQGNSA. The CDR3: CASSLSRVAGAYEQYF. In DNA form, the CDR3 reads TGTGCCAGCAGCTTGTCTAGGGTAGCGGGCGCCTACGAGCAGTACTTC.

The sample holds many counts of this clonotype. This chain links TRBV7-8 with TRBJ2-2; 8 nucleotides match TRBD1. Germline V CDR1 and CDR2: SGHVS, FQNEAQ. The CDR3 runs to 17 residues. Germline trimming cut 7 bases from V and 3 bases from J; bases unmatched to any gene: 13. The CDR3 reads CASIPGRQGPYTGELFF. In DNA form, the CDR3 reads TGTGCCAGCATCCCGGGGCGACAGGGGCCTTACACCGGGGAGCTGTTTTTT. Variable domain in full (rest from reference TRBV7-8 and TRBJ2-2): GAGVSQSPRYKVAKRGQDVALRCDPISGHVSLFWYQQALGQGPEFLTYFQNEAQLDKSGLPSDRFFAERPEGSVSTLKIQRTQQEDSAVYLCASIPGRQGPYTGELFFGEGSRLTVL.

There are many counts of this clonotype. V and J are TRBV7-2 and TRBJ1-4, with D unclear. The length of the CDR3 is 15 residues. CDR1 is SGHTA and CDR2 is FQGNSA in the germline V gene. V shed 4 bases and J shed 8 bases, with 17 bases lying between them. The CDR3 loop reads CASSSTTVSGEKLFF. The CDR3 DNA follows: TGTGCCAGCAGCTCGACGACTGTTAGTGGGGAAAAACTGTTTTTT.

This clonotype was found a few times. This chain links TRBV20-1 with TRBJ2-4, with 7 positions matching TRBD2. From germline, CDR1 is DFQATT and CDR2 SNEGSKA (reference sequence). This CDR3 contains 12 residues. The trim removed 7 bases at V and 7 bases at J, leaving 7 bases unmatched. The CDR3 protein is CSGRGLGNIQYF. CDR3 nucleotides: TGCAGTGGGCGGGGGTTGGGTAACATTCAGTACTTC.

This clonotype was recorded many times. The chain carries TRBV7-3 and TRBJ2-1, with D perhaps TRBD1 or TRBD2 (5 bases each). Per the germline V gene, CDR1 is SGHTA and CDR2 is FQGTGA. The CDR3 is 14 amino acids. The germline V and J ends were trimmed by 3 bases and 6 bases, with 12 bases remaining between them. The CDR3 nucleotides read TGTGCCAGCAGCTTCTCCGGGACCCTCAATGAGCAGTTCTTC. It specifies CASSFSGTLNEQFF.

This clonotype was seen ten or more times. This sequence joins TRBV7-2 and TRBJ2-1, with a weak D call TRBD2 (6 bases). V was trimmed by 8 bases and J by 2 bases, leaving 16 bases between them. CDR3 size: 15 residues. Germline-derived CDR1 and CDR2 are SGHTA and FQGNSA. Here the CDR3 reads CASLSSPGAYNEQFF. CDR3 nucleotide sequence: TGTGCCAGCCTTTCCTCACCGGGGGCCTACAATGAGCAGTTCTTC.

The chain combines TRBV3-1 with TRBJ2-5; TRBD2 aligns across 7 bases. The germline gives CDR1 LGHDT, CDR2 YNNKEL (reference sequence). There are 13 residues in the CDR3. The V and J ends lost 4 bases and 4 bases, in that order; junction bases with no gene match: 3. CDR3 DNA sequence: TGTGCCAGCAGCCGGGCTAGCGGAGAGACCCAGTACTTC. It translates to CASSRASGETQYF.

The chain couples TRBV19 to TRBJ1-5; 7 bases are a match to TRBD1. Trimming cost V 7 bases and J 2 bases; bases outside gene matches: 14. The CDR3 is made up of 17 amino acids. CDR1 and CDR2 from the germline V gene are LNHDA and SQIVND (reference sequence). CDR3 sequence: CASTPIGGGARNQPQHF. Here the CDR3 DNA reads TGTGCCAGTACCCCGATAGGAGGGGGCGCGCGCAATCAGCCCCAGCATTTT.

This clonotype was detected ten times or more. V usage is TRBV28 and J usage is TRBJ2-5, with no clear D. Germline CDR1 is MDHEN and CDR2 is SYDVKM. The CDR3 runs 11 residues. The V and J ends lost 7 bases and 1 base respectively, with 4 bases between them. CDR3 sequence reads: CASNFQETQYF. As DNA, the CDR3 is TGTGCCAGCAATTTCCAAGAGACCCAGTACTTC.

CDR3: CARSLDDREGEAFF. Here the CDR3 DNA reads TGTGCCAGAAGCTTGGATGACAGGGAGGGTGAAGCTTTCTTT. This chain links TRBV5-3 with TRBJ1-1; 7 nucleotides match TRBD1. TRBV5-3 is assigned to the ORF class and has an uncertain function. After removal of 0 bases from V and 7 bases from J, the junction contained 6 bases not matched to a gene. The CDR3 has 14 amino acids.

The V and J genes are TRBV11-1 and TRBJ2-7; D remains ambiguous. Deletions cut 8 bases from V and 0 bases from J, with 11 bases between. The CDR3 loop spans 13 amino acids. CDR1 is SGHAT, CDR2 FQDESV, per germline (reference sequence). CDR3 bases: TGTGCCAGCTCGGGCGAGATCTCCTACGAGCAGTACTTC. It yields the protein CASSGEISYEQYF.

V usage is TRBV5-6 and J usage is TRBJ2-1, with 14 bases fitting TRBD2. V was clipped by 4 bases and J by 7 bases; unmatched bases: 10. Germline assignment: CDR1 SGHDT and CDR2 YYEEEE. The CDR3 extends over 17 amino acids. CDR3 region: CASSTSTSGGAWNEQFF. As DNA, the CDR3 is TGTGCCAGCAGCACCTCGACTAGCGGGGGGGCCTGGAATGAGCAGTTCTTC.

This clonotype showed up just a few times. The rearrangement links TRBV4-1 to TRBJ2-3, with TRBD2 as a possible D gene (5 bases). From germline, CDR1 is MGHRA and CDR2 YSYEKL. The V gene lost 7 bases and the J gene lost 2 bases, with 13 bases spanning the gap. The CDR3 contains 14 residues. This chain's CDR3 is CASTLSSPTDTQYF. The DNA of the CDR3 is TGCGCCAGCACCCTATCTAGCCCCACAGATACGCAGTATTTT.

Many counts were recorded for this clonotype. The V and J genes are TRBV7-9 and TRBJ2-7, with TRBD1 matching 7 bases. Germline lookup yields CDR1 SEHNR and CDR2 FQNEAQ (reference sequence). The J segment lost 4 bases and the V segment lost 5 bases, leaving 8 bases of the junction unmatched. The CDR3 length is 14 residues. CDR3 loop: CASSPPGQSYEQYF. The CDR3 DNA reads TGTGCCAGCAGCCCTCCGGGACAGTCTTACGAGCAGTACTTC.

CDR3 in amino acids: CASSSDGTGPRPSYTDTQYF. The CDR3 region has the DNA TGTGCCAGCAGCTCGGACGGGACAGGGCCACGACCTTCTTACACAGATACGCAGTATTTT. The chain carries TRBV5-4 and TRBJ2-3; the match to TRBD1 covers 9 bases. V was pared by 3 bases and J by 2 bases, with 19 bases of the junction left unmatched. Germline V CDR1 and CDR2: SGHNT, YYREEE (reference sequence). This CDR3 is 20 amino acids long.

The chain carries TRBV14 and TRBJ1-4; unclear D gene. Per germline, CDR1 SGHDN and CDR2 FVKESK. This CDR3 is 13 amino acids long. V was shortened by 0 bases and J by 12 bases, with 11 bases between the two germline ends. CDR3 DNA sequence: TGTGCCAGCAGCCAAGACCAATGGATAGAACTGTTTTTT. Translated, it gives CASSQDQWIELFF.

This sequence joins TRBV5-5 and TRBJ2-1; the match to TRBD1 covers 7 bases. The trim removed 1 base at V and 0 bases at J, leaving 10 bases unmatched. The CDR3 consists of 18 residues. Germline CDR1 is SGHKS and CDR2 is YYEKEE (reference sequence). In DNA, the CDR3 is TGTGCCAGCAGCTTGCCGGATGGTCGGGACAGCTCCTACAATGAGCAGTTCTTC. It encodes CASSLPDGRDSSYNEQFF. Together with reference TRBV5-5 and TRBJ2-1, the CDR3 gives the full variable domain: DAGVTQSPTHLIKTRGQQVTLRCSPISGHKSVSWYQQVLGQGPQFIFQYYEKEERGRGNFPDRFSARQFPNYSSELNVNALLLGDSALYLCASSLPDGRDSSYNEQFFGPGTRLTVL.